The rows below give T cell receptor beta chains drawn from one sample of a study of T cells in Graves' hyperthyroidism and ophthalmopathy. TCRdb reprocessed the multiplex PCR reads with MiXCR, giving one entry per CDR3 protein. This table has about 840,000 distinct CDR3 sequences, 35% to 45% appearing once. The sequencing sample was made of blood. The receptors originated from a man younger than 30 with Graves' hyperthyroidism. Each CDR3 is given with its conserved first and last residue. The order of the fields is J gene, V gene, D gene, clone size, CDR3 DNA, CDR3 protein. The D gene is left open where the match is weak. Not all rows give a size; the values are once, few, many and, for expanded clones, a class.

j_call: TRBJ1-1
v_call: TRBV29-1
d_call: .
clone_size: .
cdr3_nt: TGCAGCGGGGGACATAACACTGAAGCTTTCTTT
cdr3_aa: CSGGHNTEAFF

j_call: TRBJ2-7
v_call: TRBV29-1
d_call: TRBD1
clone_size: .
cdr3_nt: TGCAGCGTTGGGACAGGGGCGACCGGGGAGCAGTACTTC
cdr3_aa: CSVGTGATGEQYF

j_call: TRBJ2-7
v_call: TRBV29-1
d_call: TRBD2
clone_size: many
cdr3_nt: TGCAGCGTTGACACTAGCGGGAGCCCCTACGAGCAGTACTTC
cdr3_aa: CSVDTSGSPYEQYF

j_call: TRBJ2-5
v_call: TRBV28
d_call: .
clone_size: .
cdr3_nt: TGTGCCAGCAGTACGTTTATACAGGCTCGGGTGAAGACCCAGTACTTC
cdr3_aa: CASSTFIQARVKTQYF

j_call: TRBJ1-6
v_call: TRBV3-1
d_call: TRBD1
clone_size: .
cdr3_nt: TGTGCCAGCAGCCACGCAGACAGGGACAATTCACCCCTCCACTTT
cdr3_aa: CASSHADRDNSPLHF

j_call: TRBJ1-5
v_call: TRBV10-3
d_call: .
clone_size: .
cdr3_nt: TGTGCCAACAGCCGGACCCAGCCCCAGCATTTT
cdr3_aa: CANSRTQPQHF

j_call: TRBJ2-2
v_call: TRBV9
d_call: .
clone_size: .
cdr3_nt: TGTGCCAGCAGCCATTCAGGGGGGCGGGGGACCGGGGAGCTGTTTTTT
cdr3_aa: CASSHSGGRGTGELFF

j_call: TRBJ1-5
v_call: TRBV20-1
d_call: .
clone_size: .
cdr3_nt: TGCAGTGCTAACGGGAGGATGGGGAGCAATCAGCCCCAGCATTTT
cdr3_aa: CSANGRMGSNQPQHF

j_call: TRBJ2-1
v_call: TRBV7-9
d_call: TRBD2
clone_size: .
cdr3_nt: TGTGCCAGCAGCCCTTGGACTAGCGGGATAAATGAGCAGTTCTTC
cdr3_aa: CASSPWTSGINEQFF

j_call: TRBJ2-6
v_call: TRBV19
d_call: TRBD1
clone_size: once
cdr3_nt: TGTGCCAGTAGAATGGTGGGCCAGGGGGCTTGGAGCGGGGCCAACGTCCTGACTTTC
cdr3_aa: CASRMVGQGAWSGANVLTF

j_call: TRBJ1-2
v_call: TRBV10-2
d_call: .
clone_size: once
cdr3_nt: TGCGCCAGCAGTGAGGAATCGCTCTATGGCTACACCTTC
cdr3_aa: CASSEESLYGYTF

j_call: TRBJ1-4
v_call: TRBV7-8
d_call: TRBD1
clone_size: .
cdr3_nt: TGTGCCAGCAGGCCAGGGGGGGCACAGGGGCTTGAAAAACTGTTTTTT
cdr3_aa: CASRPGGAQGLEKLFF

j_call: TRBJ1-1
v_call: TRBV6-5
d_call: .
clone_size: .
cdr3_nt: TGTGCCAGCAGTTACAGTGACATTTGGAACACTGAAGCTTTCTTT
cdr3_aa: CASSYSDIWNTEAFF

j_call: TRBJ2-7
v_call: TRBV7-9
d_call: .
clone_size: few
cdr3_nt: TGTGCCAGCAGCCCACGGGACCACTCCTACGAGCAGTACTTC
cdr3_aa: CASSPRDHSYEQYF

j_call: TRBJ1-5
v_call: TRBV15
d_call: .
clone_size: .
cdr3_nt: TGTGCCACCAGCAGTTACGGAGGCTTAAATCAGCCCCAGCATTTT
cdr3_aa: CATSSYGGLNQPQHF

j_call: TRBJ1-5
v_call: TRBV7-2
d_call: TRBD1
clone_size: once
cdr3_nt: TGTGCCAGCAGTCTCCAGGGGGACAGAAATCAGCCCCAGCATTTT
cdr3_aa: CASSLQGDRNQPQHF

j_call: TRBJ2-2
v_call: TRBV7-9
d_call: TRBD2
clone_size: .
cdr3_nt: TGTGCCAGCAGGGCCCAACTAGCGGGAGAGGGGGAGCTGTTTTTT
cdr3_aa: CASRAQLAGEGELFF

j_call: TRBJ2-2
v_call: TRBV9
d_call: .
clone_size: few
cdr3_nt: TGTGCCAGCAGCGTAGAAGGGGGCGCGGGGACCGGGGAGCTGTTTTTT
cdr3_aa: CASSVEGGAGTGELFF

j_call: TRBJ2-2
v_call: TRBV7-9
d_call: .
clone_size: few
cdr3_nt: TGTGCCAGCAGCTTAAGTAAAGCCGGGGAGCTGTTTTTT
cdr3_aa: CASSLSKAGELFF

j_call: TRBJ2-7
v_call: TRBV4-2
d_call: .
clone_size: few
cdr3_nt: TGTGCCAGCAGCCAAGAGCCAGCCTACGAGCAGTACTTC
cdr3_aa: CASSQEPAYEQYF

j_call: TRBJ1-1
v_call: TRBV19
d_call: .
clone_size: few
cdr3_nt: TGTGCCAGCAGTTCCAGCGCGGGTATGGCTTTCTTT
cdr3_aa: CASSSSAGMAFF

j_call: TRBJ1-1
v_call: TRBV20-1
d_call: .
clone_size: few
cdr3_nt: TGCAGTGCTAGGGCCCAAGGCCAGGGTTACGCTGAAGCTTTCTTT
cdr3_aa: CSARAQGQGYAEAFF

j_call: TRBJ2-7
v_call: TRBV5-4
d_call: .
clone_size: .
cdr3_nt: TGTGCCAGCAGCTTGGAACTCGAGCAGTACTTC
cdr3_aa: CASSLELEQYF

j_call: TRBJ2-7
v_call: TRBV7-2
d_call: .
clone_size: many
cdr3_nt: TGTGCCAGCAGCCCACTAGCATACGAGCAGTACTTC
cdr3_aa: CASSPLAYEQYF

j_call: TRBJ1-1
v_call: TRBV30
d_call: .
clone_size: .
cdr3_nt: TGTGCCCAGGCCGGGGAAGGCACTGAAGCTTTCTTT
cdr3_aa: CAQAGEGTEAFF